A single sample is the source of the 7 T cell receptor beta chains below, sequenced in a study of blood T cell repertoires in COVID-19. Here immunoSEQ multiplex PCR was the method, and the copy in TCRdb shows in-frame clones only, minus some. Among around 210,000 clones listed, around 80% were seen once. Input material: peripheral blood. Every receptor here comes from a human donor in a cohort sampled during active COVID-19.

This clone has only one observation. The rearrangement joins TRBV5-6 to TRBJ2-7; tentatively, D is TRBD2 (6 bases). The V and J ends lost 4 bases and 2 bases respectively, with 19 bases between them. The CDR3 has 16 residues. Germline V gene sequence: CDR1 SGHDT, CDR2 YYEEEE. In DNA, the CDR3 is TGTGCCAGCAGCCCGGGACGGGACTTAGGGACCTACGAGCAGTACTTC. Encoded protein: CASSPGRDLGTYEQYF.

This clone was picked up many times. The chain carries TRBV5-1 and TRBJ2-7; no clear D gene. CDR1 SGHRS and CDR2 YFSETQ come from the germline V gene. The CDR3 contains 19 residues. V lost 0 bases, J lost 3 bases, and 25 bases lay in between. The CDR3 spells CASSLGAPSTAILSYEQYF. The CDR3 region has the DNA TGCGCCAGCAGCTTGGGGGCCCCCTCGACGGCTATCCTGAGCTACGAGCAGTACTTC.

This clone was observed once. CDR3 in DNA: TGTGCCAGCAGTTTCAGGGGTAAGGGAACGAATTCACCCCTCCACTTT. This translates into CASSFRGKGTNSPLHF. The chain is built from TRBV28 and TRBJ1-6; D might be TRBD1 (6 bases). V lost 3 bases and J lost 7, with 16 bases in between. CDR3 length: 16 residues. Germline V gene data show CDR1 as MDHEN and CDR2 as SYDVKM.

The gene calls are TRBV10-3 and TRBJ1-5; D not certain. The CDR3 consists of 12 residues. V was trimmed by 4 bases and J by 4 bases, leaving 5 bases between them. In germline, CDR1 is ENHRY, CDR2 SYGVKD. CDR3 sequence: CAISGNNQPQHF. Here the CDR3 DNA reads TGTGCCATCAGTGGTAATAATCAGCCCCAGCATTTT.

The chain joins TRBV2 to TRBJ2-2; 8 nucleotides agree with TRBD1. The junction had 2 bases not matched to a gene; V was cut back by 6 bases and J by 5 bases. This CDR3 is 13 amino acids long. In germline, CDR1 is SNHLY, CDR2 FYNNEI. The CDR3 DNA reads as TGTGCCAGCAGAAGACAGGGGACCGGGGAGCTGTTTTTT. Protein: CASRRQGTGELFF.

The table lists this clone with many counts. The chain recombines TRBV28 with TRBJ2-3, with a possible D match to TRBD2 (6 bases). The germline V gene encodes CDR1 MDHEN and CDR2 SYDVKM. Trimming took 3 bases from V and 2 from J, leaving 18 bases between them. This CDR3 spans 17 amino acids. CDR3 DNA sequence: TGTGCCAGCAGTTTTATCCCCTGGCGGGGACCCACAGATACGCAGTATTTT. It specifies CASSFIPWRGPTDTQYF.

This chain uses TRBV12-3 or TRBV12-4 with TRBJ2-1; D ambiguous. The CDR3 loop spans 12 amino acids. V lost 7 bases, J lost 9 bases, and 13 bases lay in between. The CDR3 loop is CASNLLVGEQFF. CDR3 coding DNA: TGTGCCAGCAACCTACTCGTTGGTGAGCAGTTCTTC.